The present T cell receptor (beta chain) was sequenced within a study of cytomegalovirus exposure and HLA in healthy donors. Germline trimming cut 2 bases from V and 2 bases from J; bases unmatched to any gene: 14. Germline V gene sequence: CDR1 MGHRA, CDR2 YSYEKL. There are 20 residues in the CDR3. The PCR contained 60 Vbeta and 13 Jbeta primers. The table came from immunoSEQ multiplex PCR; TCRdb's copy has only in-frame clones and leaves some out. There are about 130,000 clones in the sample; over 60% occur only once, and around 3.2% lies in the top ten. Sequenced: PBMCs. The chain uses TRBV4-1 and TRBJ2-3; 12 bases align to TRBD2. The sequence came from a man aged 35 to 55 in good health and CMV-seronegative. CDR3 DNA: TGCGCCAGCAGCCAATACCCCCCGGGACTAGCGGGCCCCCACACAGATACGCAGTATTTT. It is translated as CASSQYPPGLAGPHTDTQYF.